Listed below are T cell receptor beta chains from one sample, sequenced in a study of shared clonotypes between healthy human individuals. Produced via immunoSEQ multiplex PCR; TCRdb's table is partial and in-frame only. This table holds roughly 1,500,000 clones, about 98.5% found once. The source material was naive CD4+ T cells sorted from blood. The receptor set was obtained from a man younger than 40 in good health. Both conserved end residues are part of each CDR3. D genes are given only for firm matches. The size entry is marked missing in some rows and otherwise reads once, few, many or a size class.

>TRBV5-5|.|TRBD1|TRBJ2-2
TGTGCCAGCAGCTTGGGGGTACAGGGGTTGTACCCCGGGGAGCTGTTTTTT
CASSLGVQGLYPGELFF
>TRBV28|.|.|TRBJ1-1
TGTGCCAGCAGACGAAGGGGGGTGAACACTGAAGCTTTCTTT
CASRRRGVNTEAFF
>TRBV2|.|.|TRBJ1-5
TGTGCCAGCAGCGTTCTGGGACTGAATAGCAATCAGCCCCAGCATTTT
CASSVLGLNSNQPQHF
>TRBV4-1|.|.|TRBJ2-7
TGCGCCAGCAGCCAAGCCAACCTTGGGGGGCGCTCCTACGAGCAGTACTTC
CASSQANLGGRSYEQYF
>TRBV10-3|.|TRBD2|TRBJ2-3
TGTGCCATCAGGGGACTAGTTTTGGATACGCAGTATTTT
CAIRGLVLDTQYF
>TRBV15|.|.|TRBJ2-7
TGTGCCACCAGCAGAGTACTAGCAGACTACGAGCAGTACTTC
CATSRVLADYEQYF
>TRBV18|.|TRBD2|TRBJ2-1
TGTGCCAGCTCACCCACGATCCCCACCGGGACTAGCGACTACAATGAGCAGTTCTTC
CASSPTIPTGTSDYNEQFF
>TRBV5-4|.|TRBD2|TRBJ2-7
TGTGCCAGCAGCTTGGGGCAGCGGGGCTCCTACGAGCAGTACTTC
CASSLGQRGSYEQYF
>TRBV21-1|.|.|TRBJ2-1
TGTGCCAGCAGCTCCAGACTAGCGTCCATGGCCTACAATGAGCAGTTCTTC
CASSSRLASMAYNEQFF
>TRBV10-2|.|TRBD1|TRBJ2-1
TGCGCCAGCAGGGGACAGGGGAATGAGCAGTTCTTC
CASRGQGNEQFF
>TRBV14|.|TRBD1|TRBJ1-3
TGTGCCAGCAGCCACAGGGGGCTGGGAAACACCATATATTTT
CASSHRGLGNTIYF
>TRBV7-2|.|TRBD1|TRBJ2-7
TGTGCCAGCAGCTTGGAGGGGACAGGGACCCTGAGTGAGCAGTACTTC
CASSLEGTGTLSEQYF
>TRBV4-2|.|TRBD1|TRBJ2-1
TGTGCCAGCAGCCAAGGCCCGACAGGGAACGATGAGCAGTTCTTC
CASSQGPTGNDEQFF
>TRBV18|.|.|TRBJ2-2
TGTGCCAGCTCACTCAGGGGAGCCGGGGAGCTGTTTTTT
CASSLRGAGELFF
>TRBV5-6|.|.|TRBJ2-3
TGTGCCAGCAGCTTGTGGGGGGCTCGCTCCCTGGATACGCAGTATTTT
CASSLWGARSLDTQYF
>TRBV9|.|.|TRBJ2-7
TGTGCCAGCAGCGTAGGTCCTAACTCCTACGAGCAGTACTTC
CASSVGPNSYEQYF
>TRBV9|.|.|TRBJ1-1
TGTGCCAGCAGCGTAGTTTCAGGCTCGGGGTGGAGCACTGAAGCTTTCTTT
CASSVVSGSGWSTEAFF
>TRBV27|.|.|TRBJ1-2
TGTGCCAGCAGTCATACCACCGGGACCTCTCTCTATGGCTACACCTTC
CASSHTTGTSLYGYTF
>TRBV4-2|once|.|TRBJ2-2
TGTGCCAGCAGCCAAGGCACCGGGACATCCCTGGCCGGGGAGCTGTTTTTT
CASSQGTGTSLAGELFF
>TRBV19|.|TRBD2|TRBJ2-1
TGTGCCAGTAGCCCCGTGGTTCGCGGGAGGGGTAATGAGCAGTTCTTC
CASSPVVRGRGNEQFF
>TRBV6-1|.|TRBD1|TRBJ2-7
TGTGCCAGCAGGGACAGGGGAACCTACGAGCAGTACTTC
CASRDRGTYEQYF
>TRBV4-2|.|.|TRBJ2-3
TGTGCCAGCAGCCGGGCCCCCGGAGCAGCGCCGAGGGATACGCAGTATTTT
CASSRAPGAAPRDTQYF
>TRBV18|once|.|TRBJ2-3
TGTGCCAGCTCACCACTGCACGGAGACCTTAGCACAGATACGCAGTATTTT
CASSPLHGDLSTDTQYF
>TRBV14|.|.|TRBJ1-1
TGTGCCAGCAGCCAATTACAGATCCTCATGAACACTGAAGCTTTCTTT
CASSQLQILMNTEAFF
>TRBV28|.|TRBD1|TRBJ1-1
TGTGCCAGCAGTTTTTACCTCTTACAGGGGCTGAACACTGAAGCTTTCTTT
CASSFYLLQGLNTEAFF
>TRBV27|.|.|TRBJ1-5
TGTGCCAGCAGTCAAAGGGGTTTGGAGCCCCAGCATTTT
CASSQRGLEPQHF
>TRBV19|.|.|TRBJ2-7
TGTGCCAGTAGTGGTCGTTCCGAGCAGTACTTC
CASSGRSEQYF
>TRBV25-1|.|.|TRBJ2-2
TGTGCCAGCAGGGTTACAGGGTCAGGGAACACCGGGGAGCTGTTTTTT
CASRVTGSGNTGELFF
>TRBV7-2|.|.|TRBJ2-1
TGTGCCAGCAGAAACAATGAGCAGTTCTTC
CASRNNEQFF
>TRBV5-1|.|.|TRBJ1-1
TGCGCCAGCAGCTTGGCGGGCAGTGGGGACACTGAAGCTTTCTTT
CASSLAGSGDTEAFF
>TRBV6-4|.|.|TRBJ2-3
TGTGCCAGCAGCGAACAGTATTACACAGATACGCAGTATTTT
CASSEQYYTDTQYF
>TRBV2|once|.|TRBJ2-7
TGTGCCAGCAGGGACAGAACCTACGAGCAGTACTTC
CASRDRTYEQYF
>TRBV28|.|.|TRBJ1-1
TGTGCCAGCAGTTCCCTCGCTGGACGGGGGGGCACTGAAGCTTTCTTT
CASSSLAGRGGTEAFF
>TRBV18|.|.|TRBJ2-7
TGTGCCAGCTCACCATACCCCGTTTCCTACGAGCAGTACTTC
CASSPYPVSYEQYF
>TRBV19|once|TRBD1|TRBJ1-5
TGTGCCAGTAAAGGACAGGGGGCCTTGGGGCAGCCCCAGCATTTT
CASKGQGALGQPQHF
>TRBV5-4|.|TRBD1|TRBJ2-5
TGTGCCAGCAGCTTGGCAGGGGGCGGGCTGGGGGAGACCCAGTACTTC
CASSLAGGGLGETQYF
>TRBV28|.|.|TRBJ2-7
TGTGCCAGCAGTTCTACGGCAATACCCTACGAGCAGTACTTC
CASSSTAIPYEQYF
>TRBV2|.|TRBD1|TRBJ2-1
TGTGCCAGCAGTGCGGACAGGGGACGTATCGATGAGCAGTTCTTC
CASSADRGRIDEQFF
>TRBV18|.|.|TRBJ1-2
TGTGCCAGCTCACCGAAAGTGGACTATGGCTACACCTTC
CASSPKVDYGYTF
>TRBV18|.|.|TRBJ2-3
TGTGCCAGCTCACTGGGACTTTTAGGCACAGATACGCAGTATTTT
CASSLGLLGTDTQYF
>TRBV4-3|.|TRBD1|TRBJ2-2
TGCGCCAGCAGCCTCAGGACAGGGGCTACCGGGGAGCTGTTTTTT
CASSLRTGATGELFF
>TRBV15|.|.|TRBJ2-7
TGTGCCACCAGCAGAGATCGGGACGAGCAGTACTTC
CATSRDRDEQYF
>TRBV10-2|.|.|TRBJ2-5
TGCGCCAGCAGTGAGTCGACAGGGAGGTATGGGACCCAGTACTTC
CASSESTGRYGTQYF
>TRBV7-9|.|.|TRBJ2-1
TGTGCCAGCAGCCAGACGCGGGAACCTTACAATGAGCAGTTCTTC
CASSQTREPYNEQFF
>TRBV5-1|.|TRBD2|TRBJ2-5
TGCGCCAGCAGCTCCCCAGCGGGAGTATTAGAGACCCAGTACTTC
CASSSPAGVLETQYF
>TRBV5-1|.|TRBD1|TRBJ1-1
TGCGCCAGCAGCCAGAAGGACAGGGGGCTCGCCGTGGGTACTGAAGCTTTCTTT
CASSQKDRGLAVGTEAFF